A single sample gave rise to the 20 T cell receptor beta chains below, sequenced in a study of beta chain features in type 1 diabetes (dated by TCRdb to 2016 to 2019). Libraries were prepared through the immunoSEQ multiplex PCR assay. The entire amount of isolated RNA was reverse transcribed using the High Capacity cDNA Reverse Transcription Kit, so the sequenced TCRB transcripts were expressed ones. The source is immuneACCESS, and TCRdb retained only in-frame sequences with V and J called. Part of the clones is not carried over; for the studies checked, unresolved V genes explain less than half of this, and the remainder is unexplained. This sample gives 220,000 or so clones in total; roughly 70% of them show up just once. Of the sample, 0.053% falls within the top ten clones. Sequenced material: naive CD4+ T cells from blood. This sample's cell subset or site label indicates: true naive CD4+ T cells. The receptor source for this set is a young man in good health.

The rearrangement uses TRBV10-3 and TRBJ2-3; 15 nucleotides agree with TRBD2. Germline V lookup: CDR1 ENHRY, CDR2 SYGVKD. The CDR3 contains 17 residues. Trimming cost V 10 bases and J 3 bases; bases outside gene matches: 11. As DNA, the CDR3 is TGTGCCACAAACACCCCGGGACTAGCGGGGGGTACAGATACGCAGTATTTT. It is translated as CATNTPGLAGGTDTQYF.

This rearrangement joins TRBV13 to TRBJ2-1; 7 positions agree with TRBD2. The CDR3 covers 14 residues. V lost 5 bases, J lost 0 bases, and 1 base stayed unmatched. Germline-derived CDR1 and CDR2 are PRHDT and FYEKMQ (reference sequence). The CDR3 protein is CASSRGGSYNEQFF. CDR3 DNA: TGTGCCAGCAGCCGCGGGGGCTCCTACAATGAGCAGTTCTTC.

The chain has TRBV30 and TRBJ2-7; possibly TRBD2 for D (5 bases). The CDR3 runs 12 residues. The germline gives CDR1 GTSNPN, CDR2 SVGIG (reference sequence). This chain's CDR3 is CAYREITYEQYF. The CDR3 DNA reads as TGTGCTTATAGGGAGATCACCTACGAGCAGTACTTC.

With respect to this clone: The same CDR3 is also encoded by other DNA sequences in this sample. The chain recombines TRBV30 with TRBJ1-5; TRBD1 matches at 7 bases. The germline V gene encodes CDR1 GTSNPN and CDR2 SVGIG (reference sequence). This CDR3 is 13 amino acids long. V lost 6 bases, J lost 6 bases, and 8 bases stayed unmatched. The CDR3 reads CACDRAGGQPQHF. In DNA, the CDR3 is TGTGCCTGCGACAGGGCAGGGGGTCAGCCCCAGCATTTT.

J is TRBJ2-3 and V is TRBV11-2; no definite D call. Germline lookup yields CDR1 SGHAT and CDR2 FQNNGV. The V end lost 1 base, the J end lost 1 base, and 9 bases lay between the germline ends. The CDR3 extends over 15 amino acids. CDR3 coding DNA: TGTGCCAGCAGCTTAGCCGGAGCAGGCACAGATACGCAGTATTTT. Protein product: CASSLAGAGTDTQYF. The full variable domain, completed using reference TRBV11-2 and TRBJ2-3, is EAGVAQSPRYKIIEKRQSVAFWCNPISGHATLYWYQQILGQGPKLLIQFQNNGVVDDSQLPKDRFSAERLKGVDSTLKIQPAKLEDSAVYLCASSLAGAGTDTQYFGPGTRLTVL.

J is TRBJ2-7 and V is TRBV5-4; the match to TRBD2 covers 9 bases. V gave up 4 bases and J gave up 0 bases; unmatched junction bases: 2. The V gene's germline CDR1 is SGHNT and CDR2 YYREEE (reference sequence). The CDR3 is made up of 14 amino acids. The CDR3 DNA sequence: TGTGCCAGCAGCATTAGCGGGAGCTCCTACGAGCAGTACTTC. Translating it yields CASSISGSSYEQYF.

This clone has more than one count but fewer than ten. The chain links TRBV29-1 to TRBJ2-5; D unresolved. The CDR3 totals 12 residues. V lost 4 bases and J 0 bases, leaving 6 bases between the germline ends. The germline CDR1 and CDR2 sequences are SQVTM and ANQGSEA. The CDR3 DNA reads TGCAGCGTTGTACACCACCAAGAGACCCAGTACTTC. Its protein product is CSVVHHQETQYF.

The chain uses TRBV30 and TRBJ2-7, with D tentatively TRBD1 or TRBD2 (5 bases each). Germline V gives CDR1 GTSNPN, CDR2 SVGIG (reference sequence). There are 15 residues in the CDR3. CDR3 bases: TGTGCACTTGGACCGAACCGAGGGCCGAGGGGCGAGCAGTACTTC. Protein sequence: CALGPNRGPRGEQYF.

The CDR3 bases are TGCAGCTTCCGGGGCGGGAGTGACCCAGATACGCAGTATTTT. This sequence encodes CSFRGGSDPDTQYF. The genes are TRBV29-1 and TRBJ2-3, with 7 positions matching TRBD2. Germline V gene lookup returns CDR1 SQVTM and CDR2 ANQGSEA. The CDR3 loop spans 14 amino acids. V was pared by 8 bases and J by 4 bases, with 12 bases of the junction left unmatched.

The rearrangement joins TRBV7-2 to TRBJ1-2; D uncertain. V lost 3 bases to trimming and J lost 8 bases, with 13 bases between them. Germline CDR1 is SGHTA and CDR2 is FQGNSA. The CDR3 contains 13 residues. CDR3 residues: CASSLAHERGYTF. CDR3 nucleotide sequence: TGTGCCAGCAGCTTGGCCCACGAAAGGGGCTACACCTTC.

The chain couples TRBV4-1 to TRBJ2-5; D is possibly TRBD1 (5 bases). Trimming removed 0 bases from V and 0 bases from J, with 11 bases in between. Germline-derived CDR1 and CDR2 are MGHRA and YSYEKL. This CDR3 is 16 amino acids long. CDR3 sequence (DNA): TGCGCCAGCAGCCAAGATCGTGGCAGGGACCAAGAGACCCAGTACTTC. It encodes CASSQDRGRDQETQYF.

The chain joins TRBV6-6 to TRBJ2-7; D remains unclear. Trimming shortened V by 7 bases and J by 5 bases, and 9 bases separated the two germline ends. The CDR3 sequence is 11 residues long. Per germline, CDR1 MNHNY and CDR2 SVGAGI (reference sequence). CDR3 residues: CASTTGDEQYF. The CDR3 DNA reads as TGTGCCAGCACGACTGGCGACGAGCAGTACTTC.

This rearrangement joins TRBV5-4 to TRBJ2-1; 7 nucleotides match TRBD1. Trimming removed 4 bases from V and 2 bases from J; junction bases left unmatched: 3. The germline gives CDR1 SGHNT, CDR2 YYREEE (reference sequence). CDR3 size: 14 residues. CDR3 protein: CASSPGQPYNEQFF. The CDR3 nucleotides are TGTGCCAGCAGCCCGGGACAGCCCTACAATGAGCAGTTCTTC.

This chain joins TRBV7-6 and TRBJ2-1, with 9 bases matching TRBD2. The CDR3 is made up of 16 amino acids. Germline CDR1 and CDR2: SGHVS and FNYEAQ. V gave up 7 bases and J gave up 6 bases; unmatched junction bases: 13. CDR3 amino acids: CASTLGREGLGNEQFF. CDR3 in DNA: TGTGCCAGCACCCTCGGGCGGGAGGGACTTGGCAATGAGCAGTTCTTC. Supplemented by reference TRBV7-6 and TRBJ2-1, the full variable domain reads GAGVSQSPRYKVTKRGQDVALRCDPISGHVSLYWYRQALGQGPEFLTYFNYEAQQDKSGLPNDRFSAERPEGSISTLTIQRTEQRDSAMYRCASTLGREGLGNEQFFGPGTRLTVL.

The chain uses TRBV27 and TRBJ2-1, with 8 bases aligning to TRBD1. Trimming cost V 3 bases and J 3 bases; bases outside gene matches: 13. The germline CDR1 and CDR2 sequences are MNHEY and SMNVEV (reference sequence). The CDR3 extends over 18 amino acids. The DNA of the CDR3 is TGTGCCAGCAGTTTCCTCCCATACAGGGGGGAGGACTACAATGAGCAGTTCTTC. This codes for CASSFLPYRGEDYNEQFF.

This clone was seen more than once but under ten times. The chain couples TRBV30 to TRBJ1-1; D perhaps matches TRBD1 (5 bases). The CDR3 length is 12 residues. The V end lost 7 bases, the J end lost 1 base, and 10 bases lay between the germline ends. Germline V gives CDR1 GTSNPN, CDR2 SVGIG (reference sequence). The CDR3 DNA sequence: TGTGCCTACTCGGGGGGGAACACTGAAGCTTTCTTT. Protein product: CAYSGGNTEAFF.

This clone has a handful of counts. The chain is built from TRBV15 and TRBJ2-5, with D perhaps given as TRBD1 or TRBD2 (5 bases each). The length of the CDR3 is 15 residues. Trimming cost V 0 bases and J 2 bases, with 10 bases left between them. Per germline, CDR1 LNHNV and CDR2 YYDKDF (reference sequence). This CDR3 is CATSRDRGFQETQYF. CDR3 in DNA: TGTGCCACCAGCAGAGATCGGGGCTTTCAAGAGACCCAGTACTTC.

J is TRBJ1-1 and V is TRBV18; D perhaps matches TRBD1 (5 bases). CDR1 is KGHSH and CDR2 is LQKENI in the germline V gene. The CDR3 consists of 13 residues. V was trimmed by 5 bases and J by 6 bases, leaving 13 bases between them. CDR3 loop: CASSSYKGAEAFF. The CDR3 DNA reads TGTGCCAGCTCATCTTACAAAGGGGCTGAAGCTTTCTTT.

This chain connects TRBV29-1 to TRBJ2-7; D gene ambiguous. The ends were cut back, 2 bases at V and 3 bases at J, with 8 bases in the middle. The CDR3 covers 12 residues. Germline CDR1 and CDR2: SQVTM and ANQGSEA. CDR3: CSVEQLVYEQYF. CDR3 bases: TGCAGCGTTGAACAGTTGGTCTACGAGCAGTACTTC.

This clone was seen only a few times. The CDR3 loop reads CSVTGLYNEQFF. The DNA for the CDR3 is TGCAGCGTAACGGGACTCTACAATGAGCAGTTCTTC. The chain combines TRBV29-1 with TRBJ2-1; a weak D match, TRBD2 (6 bases). There are 12 residues in the CDR3. V was pared by 6 bases and J by 3 bases, with 9 bases between. Germline assignment: CDR1 SQVTM and CDR2 ANQGSEA.